The TCR beta chain under discussion was sequenced for a study of human T cells and chemical hapten exposure. Study-level findings and limits: Positive correlation was observed between PT1 expanded TCR counts and patch test score.

This clonotype has only a few counts. The antigen is unknown. The time point: patch test 3, about 24 weeks after DPC sensitization. Treatment specified: therapeutic diphenylcyclopropenone sensitization with weekly scalp DPC. TCRdb processed the RACE reads anew with MiXCR; each CDR3 protein has one entry. The sample has 75,000 to 90,000 distinct CDR3 sequences, 10% to 14% seen once. Germline CDR1 is MNHEY and CDR2 is SVGEGT. V was trimmed by 7 bases and J by 0 bases, leaving 17 bases between them. CDR3 length equals 16 residues. Here the sequenced sample was whole blood, taken in connection with sensitization to the hapten diphenylcyclopropenone (DPC). The sequence was collected from a woman aged 50 to 60 with alopecia areata. Some clones in this sample may be carry-over from other donors' samples. The J gene is TRBJ2-3, the V gene TRBV6-2 or TRBV6-3, with D tentatively TRBD2 (6 bases). The CDR3 reads CASNGLLATSTDTQYF. For the CDR3, the DNA is TGTGCCAGCAACGGATTGCTAGCGACTAGCACAGATACGCAGTATTTT.